Below are 21 T cell receptor beta chains sequenced from a single sample in a study of molecular identifiers for immune sequencing clone quantification. TCRdb independently ran MiXCR on the PCR reads; one entry per CDR3 protein. This sample yields about 32,000 distinct CDR3 sequences, of which approximately 19% are seen a single time; approximately 1% belongs to the top ten. What was sequenced was naive CD8+ T cells from blood, with Jurkat cell RNA spiked in. Subset denoted: FACS-sorted CD8+CD4-CCR7+CD45RA+ naive T cells. Every receptor here comes from a human donor in good health. Some libraries in this study had Jurkat cell RNA spiked in.

The chain uses TRBV11-2 and TRBJ2-7; D is perhaps TRBD1 or TRBD2 (5 bases each). Germline CDR1 reads SGHAT; CDR2 reads FQNNGV. CDR3 length: 14 residues. V lost 4 bases, J lost 3 bases, and 13 bases lay in between. The CDR3 protein is CASSSRDGGYEQYF. DNA of the CDR3: TGTGCCAGCAGCTCACGGGACGGTGGCTACGAGCAGTACTTC.

This clonotype was counted a few times. This sequence joins TRBV4-1 and TRBJ2-2, with 10 bases identical to TRBD1. Germline CDR1 reads MGHRA; CDR2 reads YSYEKL. This CDR3 spans 18 amino acids. V dropped 4 bases and J dropped 1; count of bases not matched to a gene: 9. As DNA, the CDR3 is TGCGCCAGCAGCCCCAGATCTGGGGACAGGGGGAACACCGGGGAGCTGTTTTTT. Amino acid sequence: CASSPRSGDRGNTGELFF.

To note about this clonotype: A much larger clone differs by one base, so this may be a read error. The chain links TRBV7-2 to TRBJ2-7, with D tentatively TRBD1 or TRBD2 (5 bases each). Germline values: CDR1 SGHTA, CDR2 FQGNSA. The CDR3 runs to 13 residues. CDR3: CASSPWGTYGQYF. DNA of the CDR3: TGTGCCAGCAGCCCCTGGGGGACCTACGGGCAGTACTTC.

A few counts support this clonotype. The chain is built from TRBV5-1 and TRBJ2-3; unclear D gene. This CDR3 is built from 15 residues. Trimming took off 0 bases at V and 0 bases at J, with 8 bases between the two ends. Germline assignment: CDR1 SGHRS and CDR2 YFSETQ. The CDR3 DNA sequence: TGCGCCAGCAGCTTGGTCGCGGCTAGCACAGATACGCAGTATTTT. Encoded protein: CASSLVAASTDTQYF.

About this clonotype itself: A much bigger clone sits one base away, suggesting this may be a read error. V is TRBV6-2 or TRBV6-3 and J is TRBJ2-5; D perhaps matches TRBD1 (5 bases). Germline-derived CDR1 and CDR2 are MNHEY and SVGEGT. The CDR3 is made up of 15 amino acids. CDR3 protein: CAGSYGPGYQETQYF. For the CDR3, the DNA is TGTGCCGGCAGTTACGGGCCAGGGTACCAAGAGACCCAGTACTTC.

In its sample, this clonotype was seen many times. This chain uses TRBV7-3 with TRBJ2-7, with 8 bases that match TRBD1. CDR3 size: 13 residues. CDR1 is SGHTA and CDR2 is FQGTGA in the germline V gene. Trimming removed 6 bases from V and 7 bases from J; junction bases left unmatched: 8. The CDR3 loop is CASSSTGAGEQYF. The DNA for the CDR3 is TGTGCCAGCAGTTCGACAGGGGCAGGAGAGCAGTACTTC.

This clonotype has only one observation. This may be a read error: a much more frequent sequence differs by one nucleotide. The rearrangement uses TRBV5-4 and TRBJ2-2; perhaps TRBD1 as D (5 bases). The CDR3 consists of 18 residues. Germline CDR1 is SGHNT and CDR2 is YYREEE (reference sequence). V dropped 1 base and J dropped 1 base, with 17 bases sitting between them. CDR3 coding DNA: TGTGCCAGCAGCTTGTTGACCAGTTTAGGGGTGAACACCGGGGAGCTGTTTTTT. Its protein product is CASSLLTSLGVNTGELFF.

This clonotype was counted ten times or more. The V and J genes are TRBV15 and TRBJ1-4; D uncertain. Trimming took 3 bases from V and 8 from J, leaving 19 bases between them. CDR3 size: 16 residues. CDR1 is LNHNV and CDR2 is YYDKDF in the germline V gene (reference sequence). CDR3 sequence reads: CATSRAWNRRGEKLFF. CDR3 nucleotides: TGTGCCACCAGCAGGGCCTGGAACCGTCGCGGGGAAAAACTGTTTTTT.

This clonotype was detected ten times or more. The chain joins TRBV19 to TRBJ1-1; D is possibly TRBD1 (5 bases). V gave up 3 bases and J gave up 1 base, with 12 bases separating them. The CDR3 runs 15 residues. Germline assignment: CDR1 LNHDA and CDR2 SQIVND (reference sequence). CDR3 residues: CASSMAAGSNTEAFF. The CDR3 DNA reads TGTGCCAGTAGTATGGCGGCAGGGTCGAACACTGAAGCTTTCTTT.

The table lists this clonotype with many counts. This chain links TRBV30 with TRBJ2-3; TRBD1 agrees at 7 bases. The CDR3 runs to 14 residues. In germline, CDR1 is GTSNPN, CDR2 SVGIG (reference sequence). V trimming: 2 bases; J trimming: 5 bases; junction bases outside the gene matches: 7. CDR3 nucleotide sequence: TGTGCCTGGAGTTCTGACAGGGTACTAGATACGCAGTATTTT. It translates to CAWSSDRVLDTQYF.

This clonotype occurred many times. The rearrangement joins TRBV18 to TRBJ2-5; possibly TRBD1 for D (6 bases). The germline gives CDR1 KGHSH, CDR2 LQKENI. This CDR3 has 15 residues. V lost 6 bases to trimming and J lost 2 bases, with 16 bases between them. The CDR3 loop reads CASSRAPGAQETQYF. DNA of the CDR3: TGTGCCAGCTCCCGGGCCCCAGGGGCGCAAGAGACCCAGTACTTC. Full variable domain (rest looked up from reference TRBV18 and TRBJ2-5): NAGVMQNPRHLVRRRGQEARLRCSPMKGHSHVYWYRQLPEEGLKFMVYLQKENIIDESGMPKERFSAEFPKEGPSILRIQQVVRGDSAAYFCASSRAPGAQETQYFGPGTRLLVL.

Many counts were recorded for this clonotype. The rearrangement links TRBV20-1 to TRBJ2-7, with D perhaps TRBD1 (6 bases). V lost 6 bases to trimming and J lost 0 bases, with 15 bases between them. CDR3 length equals 14 residues. Per the germline V gene, CDR1 is DFQATT and CDR2 is SNEGSKA (reference sequence). In DNA, the CDR3 is TGCAGTGCGGACGGACAGTTACCCTCCTACGAGCAGTACTTC. Encoded protein: CSADGQLPSYEQYF.

Concerning this clonotype itself: A much larger clone differs from this one at a single base, so this may be a read error. The CDR3 does not end in the conserved phenylalanine or tryptophan, so this is likely a read error. The chain recombines TRBV20-1 with TRBJ2-5; TRBD2 aligns across 8 bases. V dropped 0 bases and J dropped 2; count of bases not matched to a gene: 5. Germline V lookup: CDR1 DFQATT, CDR2 SNEGSKA (reference sequence). This CDR3 spans 15 amino acids. The CDR3: CSARDSGALQETQYV. In DNA, the CDR3 is TGCAGTGCTAGAGATAGCGGGGCCCTACAAGAGACCCAGTACGTC.

This clonotype was recorded at least ten times. The CDR3: CASSPGDGLSEAFF. The CDR3 nucleotides read TGTGCCAGCAGCCCGGGGGACGGTTTGTCGGAAGCTTTCTTT. The V gene is TRBV12-3 or TRBV12-4, the J gene TRBJ1-1, with a possible D match to TRBD1 (5 bases). This CDR3 region has 14 residues. V was cut by 6 bases and J by 8 bases, with 19 bases left in between.

This clonotype was picked up many times. The chain employs TRBV10-3 and TRBJ1-5; D not resolved. Germline V gene lookup returns CDR1 ENHRY and CDR2 SYGVKD. V lost 4 bases to trimming and J lost 5 bases, with 15 bases between them. The CDR3 is made up of 15 amino acids. CDR3 protein: CAISATEGFHQPQHF. CDR3 DNA: TGTGCCATCAGTGCAACTGAGGGTTTCCATCAGCCCCAGCATTTT.

The table lists this clonotype with many counts. The genes are TRBV27 and TRBJ2-7; TRBD2 is a possible D gene (6 bases). The CDR3 loop spans 12 amino acids. V dropped 6 bases and J dropped 6 bases, with 12 bases sitting between them. Germline-derived CDR1 and CDR2 are MNHEY and SMNVEV (reference sequence). The CDR3 here is CASSLGGGEQYF. The CDR3 DNA is TGTGCCAGCAGCCTGGGGGGTGGCGAGCAGTACTTC.

In this sample, this clonotype turned up many times. The V gene is TRBV5-1, the J gene TRBJ2-7; TRBD1 is a possible D gene (5 bases). This CDR3 comprises 15 residues. V was shortened by 3 bases and J by 1 base, with 14 bases between the two germline ends. CDR1 and CDR2 from the germline V gene are SGHRS and YFSETQ. The CDR3 protein is CASSSGWQSSYEQYF. CDR3 DNA sequence: TGCGCCAGCAGCTCAGGGTGGCAGTCATCCTACGAGCAGTACTTC.

This clonotype was recorded many times. The V and J genes are TRBV4-3 and TRBJ2-3, with 8 bases identical to TRBD1. CDR3 size: 17 residues. The germline V gene encodes CDR1 LGHNA and CDR2 YSLEER. Trimming removed 0 bases from V and 3 bases from J; junction bases left unmatched: 8. DNA for the CDR3: TGCGCCAGCAGCCAAGATAACACAGGGGGATGGACAGATACGCAGTATTTT. Translating it yields CASSQDNTGGWTDTQYF.

J is TRBJ2-7 and V is TRBV27; weak D call: TRBD2 (5 bases). This CDR3 has 14 amino acids. Germline lookup yields CDR1 MNHEY and CDR2 SMNVEV (reference sequence). With 7 bases removed from V and 6 bases from J, the gap between germline ends came to 19 bases. The DNA for the CDR3 is TGTGCCAGCAAGAGGGCTGGTTATCTGGTCGAGCAGTACTTC. Translated: CASKRAGYLVEQYF.

A word on this clonotype: Given a much more abundant clone one base away, this may be a read error. This CDR3 is CASSEPPNSEAFF. The CDR3 DNA sequence: TGTGCCAGCAGTGAACCCCCGAACTCTGAAGCTTTCTTT. This chain joins TRBV2 and TRBJ1-1, with D unresolved. Looked up from germline, CDR1 is SNHLY and CDR2 is FYNNEI. The CDR3 is 13 amino acids.

Only a few counts were recorded for this clonotype. This rearrangement joins TRBV11-3 to TRBJ2-5, with D tentatively TRBD2 (6 bases). Germline values: CDR1 SGHNT, CDR2 YENEEA. V was clipped by 0 bases and J by 4 bases, with 9 bases between them. The length of the CDR3 is 14 residues. The CDR3, as DNA: TGTGCCAGCAGCTTAGACGGGGGTTCAGAGACCCAGTACTTC. Its protein is CASSLDGGSETQYF.